Below, 30 T cell receptor beta chains from the same sample are listed, as sequenced in a study of circulating and synovial CD4+ cells in juvenile arthritis. Clones were read by immunoSEQ multiplex PCR, and TCRdb kept only the in-frame ones, dropping some. The sample records 30,000 or so clones, 90% to 95% being singletons. Sequencing was done on a sample of CD4+ T cells from blood. Every receptor here comes from a human donor with juvenile idiopathic arthritis.

The rearrangement uses TRBV27 and TRBJ2-3; 10 bases fit TRBD1. CDR3 length equals 17 residues. V was pared by 1 base and J by 4 bases, with 8 bases of the junction left unmatched. CDR1 is MNHEY, CDR2 SMNVEV, per germline (reference sequence). DNA for the CDR3: TGTGCCAGCAGTTTATTGCGACAGGGGGCCGCTTCAGATACGCAGTATTTT. This encodes CASSLLRQGAASDTQYF.

The chain uses TRBV7-2 and TRBJ1-4; D perhaps matches TRBD1 (5 bases). Germline V gives CDR1 SGHTA, CDR2 FQGNSA. This CDR3 has 14 amino acids. Between the trimmed V and J ends, which lost 1 base and 8 bases, there was a span of 11 bases. The CDR3 nucleotides read TGTGCCAGCAGCTTAGGCCAGGGTGGAGAAAAACTGTTTTTT. Translation: CASSLGQGGEKLFF.

V is TRBV6-4 and J is TRBJ1-6, with 9 bases aligning to TRBD1. Unmatched junction bases numbered 13, after V lost 3 bases and J lost 7 bases. CDR1 and CDR2 from the germline V gene are MRHNA and SNTAGT. The CDR3 covers 18 residues. CDR3 protein: CASSEDYRGRGKNSPLHF. CDR3 DNA sequence: TGTGCCAGCAGTGAAGATTACAGGGGGCGCGGGAAGAATTCACCCCTCCACTTT.

This chain uses TRBV6-7 with TRBJ2-5, with 11 bases aligning to TRBD1. TRBV6-7 falls under the ORF class, with uncertain function. This CDR3 spans 12 amino acids. The V gene end was trimmed by 9 bases and the J gene end by 4 bases; junction bases not matched to a gene: 1. CDR3 sequence (DNA): TGTGCCAGGGACAGGGGGCTAGAGACCCAGTACTTC. It specifies CARDRGLETQYF.

This clone has only one observation. At one of its ends the junction is not consistent with the germline gene, which may arise from a read error. The rearrangement links TRBV5-6 to TRBJ1-2; 8 bases line up with TRBD1. The CDR3 is 15 amino acids. Germline V gives CDR1 SGHDT, CDR2 YYEEEE. CDR3 coding DNA: TGTGCCAGCAACTTGAAGTTGGACAGGGCCTATGGCTACACCTTC. Translation gives CASNLKLDRAYGYTF.

CDR3 region: CASSFIPLAGGRTNEKLFF. The CDR3 DNA follows: TGTGCCAGCAGCTTTATCCCCCTCGCGGGGGGCAGGACTAATGAAAAACTGTTTTTT. The V call is TRBV7-9, the J call TRBJ1-4; perhaps TRBD1 as D (6 bases). The CDR3 has 19 residues. Deletions cut 3 bases from V and 2 bases from J, with 22 bases between. In germline, CDR1 is SEHNR, CDR2 FQNEAQ (reference sequence).

CDR3 coding DNA: TGTGCCACCGGACTAGCGGGAGGTGGAACCACCGGGGAGCTGTTTTTT. Translation: CATGLAGGGTTGELFF. The chain couples TRBV10-3 to TRBJ2-2; TRBD2 aligns across 14 bases. Unmatched junction bases numbered 8, after V lost 10 bases and J lost 4 bases. This CDR3 contains 16 residues. Per germline, CDR1 ENHRY and CDR2 SYGVKD.

The V gene is TRBV7-3, the J gene TRBJ2-1, with 7 bases identical to TRBD2. V shed 5 bases, J shed 13 bases, and the junction held 11 bases outside the gene matches. Germline V lookup: CDR1 SGHTA, CDR2 FQGTGA. This CDR3 comprises 13 residues. CDR3 sequence: CASSPTGGGRQFF. The CDR3 bases are TGTGCCAGCAGCCCAACGGGGGGTGGCAGACAGTTCTTC.

About this clone: An end of the junction does not agree with germline; a read error may underlie this. Other DNA sequences in the sample encode the same CDR3. The genes are TRBV7-2 and TRBJ1-6; D not resolved. The CDR3 sequence is 16 residues long. Germline lookup yields CDR1 SGHTA and CDR2 FQGNSA. The CDR3: CASSPQGRGLNSPLHF. In DNA, the CDR3 is TGTGCCAGCAGCCCTCAAGGGAGAGGCTTAAATTCCCCCCTCCACTTT.

The CDR3 nucleotides are TGTGCCAGCTCACTTAGTGAACTCTACGAGCAGTACTTC. Translation gives CASSLSELYEQYF. The chain has TRBV18 and TRBJ2-7, with unresolved D. This CDR3 is 13 amino acids long. CDR1 is KGHSH and CDR2 is LQKENI in the germline V gene. Trimming removed 4 bases at V and 3 bases at J, with 10 bases between.

V is TRBV6-6 and J is TRBJ1-3, with unresolved D. CDR1 MNHNY and CDR2 SVGAGI come from the germline V gene (reference sequence). Trimming shortened V by 7 bases and J by 0 bases, and 16 bases separated the two germline ends. This CDR3 spans 16 amino acids. The CDR3 bases are TGTGCCAGCACTCTAGACCGGCAGAGCTCTGGAAACACCATATATTTT. This sequence encodes CASTLDRQSSGNTIYF.

The chain couples TRBV7-9 to TRBJ1-1, with D tentatively TRBD1 (6 bases). The ends were cut back, 5 bases at V and 1 base at J, with 14 bases in the middle. CDR1 is SEHNR and CDR2 is FQNEAQ in the germline V gene (reference sequence). The CDR3 runs 15 residues. In DNA, the CDR3 is TGTGCCAGCAGCCCTAGGGGGTCCCCGAACACTGAAGCTTTCTTT. As protein: CASSPRGSPNTEAFF.

The chain joins TRBV19 to TRBJ2-5, with 7 bases fitting TRBD2. Germline V CDR1 and CDR2: LNHDA, SQIVND (reference sequence). The CDR3 contains 15 residues. V trimming: 5 bases; J trimming: 5 bases; junction bases outside the gene matches: 11. The CDR3 DNA reads as TGTGCCAGTAGTTTGGGAGGGGTCCAGGTGGAGACCCAGTACTTC. Translating it yields CASSLGGVQVETQYF.

This chain connects TRBV28 to TRBJ2-5; 11 bases agree with TRBD2. CDR1 is MDHEN, CDR2 SYDVKM, per germline. Trimming at V came to 5 bases and at J to 2 bases, leaving 7 bases not matched to a gene. The CDR3 consists of 16 residues. The CDR3 sequence is CASSVELAGAQETQYF. CDR3 nucleotides: TGTGCCAGCAGTGTCGAACTAGCGGGAGCTCAAGAGACCCAGTACTTC.

The chain uses TRBV7-2 and TRBJ2-5; 11 nucleotides match TRBD2. CDR1 and CDR2 (germline): SGHTA, FQGNSA. With 2 bases clipped from V and 5 bases from J, the junction kept 7 bases outside the gene matches. The CDR3 sequence is 16 residues long. The CDR3 sequence is CASSLLAGGRGETQYF. The CDR3 nucleotides read TGTGCCAGCAGCTTACTAGCGGGGGGACGGGGGGAGACCCAGTACTTC. Full variable domain (missing parts from reference TRBV7-2 and TRBJ2-5): GAGVSQSPSNKVTEKGKDVELRCDPISGHTALYWYRQSLGQGLEFLIYFQGNSAPDKSGLPSDRFSAERTGGSVSTLTIQRTQQEDSAVYLCASSLLAGGRGETQYFGPGTRLLVL.

This chain connects TRBV11-2 to TRBJ2-5; 8 positions match TRBD1. V trimming: 4 bases; J trimming: 7 bases; junction bases outside the gene matches: 17. Looked up from germline, CDR1 is SGHAT and CDR2 is FQNNGV. This CDR3 region has 17 residues. Here the CDR3 DNA reads TGTGCCAGCAGCTCCCTCAGGACAGGGTCCTTAACAGGGACCCAGTACTTC. Translating it yields CASSSLRTGSLTGTQYF.

This chain joins TRBV27 and TRBJ2-7, with 10 bases that match TRBD2. V lost 8 bases and J lost 0; bases outside the gene matches: 4. The CDR3 extends over 14 amino acids. Germline V gene data show CDR1 as MNHEY and CDR2 as SMNVEV (reference sequence). The CDR3 region is CASARLAGSYEQYF. The CDR3 DNA follows: TGTGCCAGCGCAAGACTAGCGGGCTCCTACGAGCAGTACTTC.

This rearrangement joins TRBV6-4 to TRBJ1-2, with D possibly matching TRBD1 (5 bases). The germline CDR1 and CDR2 sequences are MRHNA and SNTAGT. Trimming took off 6 bases at V and 3 bases at J, with 14 bases between the two ends. The CDR3 runs to 14 residues. The CDR3 here is CASRMRGTDYGYTF. The CDR3 DNA reads TGTGCCAGCAGAATGCGCGGGACGGACTATGGCTACACCTTC.

The rearrangement links TRBV4-2 to TRBJ2-3; a possible D gene is TRBD1 (6 bases). The CDR3 length is 17 residues. With 1 base removed from V and 1 base from J, the gap between germline ends came to 15 bases. CDR1 is LGHNA, CDR2 YNFKEQ, per germline. The CDR3 coding sequence is TGTGCCAGCAGCCAAGGTAGCCTAGCAGGGGGCACAGATACGCAGTATTTT. This codes for CASSQGSLAGGTDTQYF.

This rearrangement joins TRBV10-2 to TRBJ1-2; 8 positions agree with TRBD1. CDR1 and CDR2 from the germline V gene are WSHSY and SAAADI. This CDR3 is built from 16 residues. V dropped 2 bases and J dropped 4; count of bases not matched to a gene: 9. The CDR3 is CASSEQNGQGGYGYTF. In DNA form, the CDR3 reads TGCGCCAGCAGTGAGCAGAACGGACAGGGAGGCTATGGCTACACCTTC.

The genes are TRBV5-4 and TRBJ1-1; TRBD1 matches at 7 bases. The CDR3 runs 16 residues. The ends lost 3 bases at V and 0 bases at J; junction bases unmatched: 8. Germline-derived CDR1 and CDR2 are SGHNT and YYREEE (reference sequence). The DNA for the CDR3 is TGTGCCAGCAGCTCAGGGACAGACCACATGAACACTGAAGCTTTCTTT. Residues: CASSSGTDHMNTEAFF.

J is TRBJ2-3 and V is TRBV10-3; 10 nucleotides match TRBD2. CDR3 size: 13 residues. CDR1 and CDR2 (germline): ENHRY, SYGVKD. The J segment lost 4 bases and the V segment lost 8 bases, leaving 3 bases of the junction unmatched. CDR3 nucleotides: TGTGCCATCCGGACTAGCGGCCCAGATACGCAGTATTTT. Translating it yields CAIRTSGPDTQYF.

The chain joins TRBV5-1 to TRBJ2-7; D is possibly TRBD2 (7 bases). V dropped 0 bases and J dropped 7 bases, with 14 bases sitting between them. The CDR3 runs 14 residues. In germline, CDR1 is SGHRS, CDR2 YFSETQ. CDR3 sequence reads: CASSLVGGLGEQYF. CDR3 bases: TGCGCCAGCAGCTTGGTCGGGGGGCTAGGGGAGCAGTACTTC.

This chain connects TRBV14 to TRBJ2-7, with TRBD2 matching over 11 bases. J lost 3 bases, V lost 1 base, and 5 bases had no gene match. CDR1 and CDR2 (germline): SGHDN, FVKESK. The CDR3 length is 16 residues. For the CDR3, the DNA is TGTGCCAGCAGCCAAGCTAGCGGGGGGACGATCTACGAGCAGTACTTC. Its translation: CASSQASGGTIYEQYF. The full variable domain, rest sourced from reference TRBV14 and TRBJ2-7, is EAGVTQFPSHSVIEKGQTVTLRCDPISGHDNLYWYRRVMGKEIKFLLHFVKESKQDESGMPNNRFLAERTGGTYSTLKVQPAELEDSGVYFCASSQASGGTIYEQYFGPGTRLTVT.

The rearrangement joins TRBV6-5 to TRBJ2-7, with TRBD2 as a possible D gene (6 bases). The CDR3 is 14 amino acids. The germline V and J ends were trimmed by 0 bases and 1 base, with 7 bases remaining between them. Germline V CDR1 and CDR2: MNHEY, SVGAGI. The CDR3 protein is CASSYSRDSYEQYF. CDR3 nucleotide sequence: TGTGCCAGCAGTTACTCGCGGGATTCCTACGAGCAGTACTTC.

This clone was counted once. The rearrangement joins TRBV30 to TRBJ1-5; 9 bases fit TRBD1. This CDR3 region has 14 residues. Germline V CDR1 and CDR2: GTSNPN, SVGIG (reference sequence). After removal of 0 bases from V and 4 bases from J, the junction contained 1 base not matched to a gene. The CDR3 DNA follows: TGTGCCTGGAGTGTGGGACAGGGAAATCAGCCCCAGCATTTT. Translation: CAWSVGQGNQPQHF.

The rearrangement links TRBV7-9 to TRBJ1-6; 8 bases match TRBD1. Trimming cost V 1 base and J 3 bases; bases outside gene matches: 8. Looked up from germline, CDR1 is SEHNR and CDR2 is FQNEAQ (reference sequence). The CDR3 is 18 amino acids. CDR3 amino acids: CASSLGDRGADYNSPLHF. CDR3 in DNA: TGTGCCAGCAGCTTAGGAGACAGGGGCGCCGACTATAATTCACCCCTCCACTTT.

The V call is TRBV27, the J call TRBJ2-7, with TRBD1 matching 10 bases. CDR3 length: 15 amino acids. V shed 4 bases, J shed 2 bases, and the junction held 5 bases outside the gene matches. Germline V CDR1 and CDR2: MNHEY, SMNVEV (reference sequence). CDR3 DNA: TGTGCCAGCAGTTCCCCGGGACAGGGGACCTACGAGCAGTACTTC. This gives the protein CASSSPGQGTYEQYF.

The chain joins TRBV5-4 to TRBJ2-1; the D gene is possibly TRBD1 (6 bases). CDR3 length: 15 residues. V was cut by 0 bases and J by 8 bases, with 15 bases left in between. CDR1 and CDR2 (germline): SGHNT, YYREEE (reference sequence). CDR3 sequence reads: CASSLDAAGVDEQFF. The DNA for the CDR3 is TGTGCCAGCAGCTTGGATGCGGCAGGGGTTGATGAGCAGTTCTTC. The variable domain in full, completed from reference TRBV5-4 and TRBJ2-1, reads ETGVTQSPTHLIKTRGQQVTLRCSSQSGHNTVSWYQQALGQGPQFIFQYYREEENGRGNFPPRFSGLQFPNYSSELNVNALELDDSALYLCASSLDAAGVDEQFFGPGTRLTVL.

The rearrangement uses TRBV4-1 and TRBJ2-7; 8 nucleotides match TRBD2. Germline-derived CDR1 and CDR2 are MGHRA and YSYEKL. The junction had 6 bases not matched to a gene; V was cut back by 0 bases and J by 5 bases. CDR3 length: 15 amino acids. The CDR3 DNA follows: TGCGCCAGCAGCCAAGATCGGGGGCGGGGGGACGAGCAGTACTTC. Translation: CASSQDRGRGDEQYF.